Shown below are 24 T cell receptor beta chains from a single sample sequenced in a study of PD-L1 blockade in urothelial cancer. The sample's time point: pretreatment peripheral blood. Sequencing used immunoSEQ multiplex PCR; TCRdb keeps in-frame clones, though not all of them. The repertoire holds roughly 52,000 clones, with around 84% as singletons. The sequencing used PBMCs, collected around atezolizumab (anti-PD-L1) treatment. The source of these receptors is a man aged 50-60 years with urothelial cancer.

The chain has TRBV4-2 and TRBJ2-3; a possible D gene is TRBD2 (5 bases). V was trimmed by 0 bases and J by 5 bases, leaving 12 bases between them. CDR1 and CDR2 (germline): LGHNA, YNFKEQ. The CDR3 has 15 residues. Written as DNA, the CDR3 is TGTGCCAGCAGCCAAGATTTCTTAGCGAGAGATACGCAGTATTTT. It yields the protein CASSQDFLARDTQYF.

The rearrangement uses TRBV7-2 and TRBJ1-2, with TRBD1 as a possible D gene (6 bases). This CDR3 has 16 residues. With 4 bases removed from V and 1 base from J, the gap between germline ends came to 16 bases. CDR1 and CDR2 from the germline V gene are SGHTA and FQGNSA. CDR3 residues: CASSSRTDFLNYGYTF. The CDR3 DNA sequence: TGTGCCAGCAGCTCAAGGACAGATTTTCTTAACTATGGCTACACCTTC.

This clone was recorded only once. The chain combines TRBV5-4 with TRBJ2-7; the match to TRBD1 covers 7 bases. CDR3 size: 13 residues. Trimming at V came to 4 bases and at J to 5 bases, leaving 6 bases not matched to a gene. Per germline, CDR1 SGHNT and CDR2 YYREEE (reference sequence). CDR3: CASSKQDRDEQYF. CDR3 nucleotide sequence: TGTGCCAGCAGCAAACAAGACAGGGACGAGCAGTACTTC.

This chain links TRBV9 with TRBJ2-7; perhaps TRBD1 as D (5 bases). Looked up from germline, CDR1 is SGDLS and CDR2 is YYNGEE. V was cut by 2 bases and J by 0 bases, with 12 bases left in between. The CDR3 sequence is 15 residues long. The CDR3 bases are TGTGCCAGCAGCGTTCAAGGGGCCTTCTCCTACGAGCAGTACTTC. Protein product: CASSVQGAFSYEQYF.

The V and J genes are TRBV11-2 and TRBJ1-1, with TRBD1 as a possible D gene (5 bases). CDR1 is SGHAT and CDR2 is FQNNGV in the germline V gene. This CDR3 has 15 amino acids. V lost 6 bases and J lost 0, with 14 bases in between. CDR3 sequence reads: CASRPVRGVNTEAFF. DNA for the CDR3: TGTGCCAGCAGACCCGTGCGGGGCGTGAACACTGAAGCTTTCTTT.

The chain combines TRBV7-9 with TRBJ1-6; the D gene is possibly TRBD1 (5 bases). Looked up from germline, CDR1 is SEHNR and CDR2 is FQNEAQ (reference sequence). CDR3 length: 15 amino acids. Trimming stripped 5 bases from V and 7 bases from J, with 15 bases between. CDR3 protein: CASSGRERGNSPLHF. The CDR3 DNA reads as TGTGCCAGCAGCGGACGGGAGAGGGGAAATTCACCCCTCCACTTT.

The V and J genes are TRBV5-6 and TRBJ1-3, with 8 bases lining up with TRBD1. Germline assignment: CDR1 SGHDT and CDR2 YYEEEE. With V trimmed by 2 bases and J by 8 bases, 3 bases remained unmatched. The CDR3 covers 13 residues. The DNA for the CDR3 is TGTGCCAGCAGCTTCAGGGGGCGCGACACCATATATTTT. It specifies CASSFRGRDTIYF.

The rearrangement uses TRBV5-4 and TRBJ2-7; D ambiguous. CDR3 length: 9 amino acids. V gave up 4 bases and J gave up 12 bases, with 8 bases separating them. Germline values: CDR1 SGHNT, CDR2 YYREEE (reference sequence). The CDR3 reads CASSPESYF. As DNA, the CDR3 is TGTGCCAGCAGCCCGGAGTCGTACTTC.

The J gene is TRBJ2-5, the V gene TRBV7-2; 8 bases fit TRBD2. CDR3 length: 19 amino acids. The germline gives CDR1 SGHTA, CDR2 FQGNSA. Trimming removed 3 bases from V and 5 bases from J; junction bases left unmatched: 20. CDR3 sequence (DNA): TGTGCCAGCAGCTTCTCTCATGGAGGCGCGTCGGGGGGGCCGGAGACCCAGTACTTC. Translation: CASSFSHGGASGGPETQYF.

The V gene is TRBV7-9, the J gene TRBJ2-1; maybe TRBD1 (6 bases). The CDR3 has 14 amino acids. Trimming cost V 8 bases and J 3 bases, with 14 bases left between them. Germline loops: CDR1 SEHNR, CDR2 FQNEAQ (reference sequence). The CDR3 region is CASEPGQSYNEQFF. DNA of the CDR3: TGTGCCAGCGAGCCCGGACAGAGCTACAATGAGCAGTTCTTC.

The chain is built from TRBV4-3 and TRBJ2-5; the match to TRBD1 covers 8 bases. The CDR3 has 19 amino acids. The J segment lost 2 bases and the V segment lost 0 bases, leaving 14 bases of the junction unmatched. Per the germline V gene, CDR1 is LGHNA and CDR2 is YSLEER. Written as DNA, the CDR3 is TGCGCCAGCAGCCAAGAATATCAGGGGGCGGGTCTCGGTCAAGAGACCCAGTACTTC. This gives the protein CASSQEYQGAGLGQETQYF.

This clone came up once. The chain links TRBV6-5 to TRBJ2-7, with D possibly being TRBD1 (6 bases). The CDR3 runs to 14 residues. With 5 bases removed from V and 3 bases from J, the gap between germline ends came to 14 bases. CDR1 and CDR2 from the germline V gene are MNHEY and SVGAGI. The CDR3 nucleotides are TGTGCCAGCAGTACCCGACAGGACCTCTACGAGCAGTACTTC. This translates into CASSTRQDLYEQYF.

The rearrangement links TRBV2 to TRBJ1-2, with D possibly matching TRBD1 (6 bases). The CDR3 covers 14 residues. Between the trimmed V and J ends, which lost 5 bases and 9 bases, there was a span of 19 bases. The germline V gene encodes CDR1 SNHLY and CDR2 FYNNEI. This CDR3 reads CASSQDRFYGSYTF. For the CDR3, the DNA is TGTGCCAGCAGTCAGGACAGATTCTATGGAAGCTACACCTTC.

The CDR3 nucleotides read TGTGCCAGCAGTTTATTACGCGGTTCCTACAATGAGCAGTTCTTC. Protein product: CASSLLRGSYNEQFF. The rearrangement uses TRBV27 and TRBJ2-1; D gene uncertain. The CDR3 is 15 residues long. The V end was cut by 1 base, the J end by 1 base, with 8 bases between. CDR1 is MNHEY and CDR2 is SMNVEV in the germline V gene (reference sequence).

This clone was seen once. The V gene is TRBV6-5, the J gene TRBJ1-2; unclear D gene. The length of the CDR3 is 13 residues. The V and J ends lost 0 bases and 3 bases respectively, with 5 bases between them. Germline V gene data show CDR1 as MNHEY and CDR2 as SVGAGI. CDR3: CASSYSSHYGYTF. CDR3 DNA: TGTGCCAGCAGTTACTCGAGCCACTATGGCTACACCTTC.

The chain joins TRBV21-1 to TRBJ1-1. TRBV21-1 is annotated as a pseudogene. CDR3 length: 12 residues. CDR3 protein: CASGRGNTEAFF. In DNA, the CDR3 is TGTGCCAGCGGAAGAGGGAACACTGAAGCTTTCTTT.

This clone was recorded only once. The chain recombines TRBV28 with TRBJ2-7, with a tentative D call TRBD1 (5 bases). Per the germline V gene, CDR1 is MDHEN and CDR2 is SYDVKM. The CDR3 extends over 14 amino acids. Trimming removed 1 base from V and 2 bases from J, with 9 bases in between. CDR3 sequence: CASSLFGQTYEQYF. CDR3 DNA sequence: TGTGCCAGCAGTTTATTCGGACAAACCTACGAGCAGTACTTC.

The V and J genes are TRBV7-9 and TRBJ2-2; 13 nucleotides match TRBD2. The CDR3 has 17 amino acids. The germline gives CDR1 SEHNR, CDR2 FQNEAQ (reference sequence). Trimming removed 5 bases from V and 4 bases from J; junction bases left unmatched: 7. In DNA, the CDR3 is TGTGCCAGCAGCCACAGGACTAGCGGGAGAGGCACCGGGGAGCTGTTTTTT. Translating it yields CASSHRTSGRGTGELFF.

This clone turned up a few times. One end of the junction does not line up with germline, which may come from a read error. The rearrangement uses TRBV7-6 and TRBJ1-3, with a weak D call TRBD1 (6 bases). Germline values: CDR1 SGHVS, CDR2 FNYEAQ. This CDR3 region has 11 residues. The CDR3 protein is CASSDGTGPRF. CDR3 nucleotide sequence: TGTGCCAGCAGCGACGGAACAGGGCCAAGGTTT.

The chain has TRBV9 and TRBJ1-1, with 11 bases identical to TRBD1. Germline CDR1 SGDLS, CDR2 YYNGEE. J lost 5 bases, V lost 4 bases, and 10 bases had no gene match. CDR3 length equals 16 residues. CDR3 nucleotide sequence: TGTGCCAGCAGCCCCGGGACAGGGGGGACGAGAACTGAAGCTTTCTTT. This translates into CASSPGTGGTRTEAFF.

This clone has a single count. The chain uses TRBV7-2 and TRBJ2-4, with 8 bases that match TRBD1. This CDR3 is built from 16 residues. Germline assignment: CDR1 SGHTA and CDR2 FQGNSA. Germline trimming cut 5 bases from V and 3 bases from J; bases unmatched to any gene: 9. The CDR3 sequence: CASSQRTGLGKNIQYF. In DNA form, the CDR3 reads TGTGCCAGCAGCCAACGGACAGGGCTGGGCAAAAACATTCAGTACTTC. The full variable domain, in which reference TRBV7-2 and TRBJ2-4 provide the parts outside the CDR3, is GAGVSQSPSNKVTEKGKDVELRCDPISGHTALYWYRQSLGQGLEFLIYFQGNSAPDKSGLPSDRFSAERTGGSVSTLTIQRTQQEDSAVYLCASSQRTGLGKNIQYFGAGTRLSVL.

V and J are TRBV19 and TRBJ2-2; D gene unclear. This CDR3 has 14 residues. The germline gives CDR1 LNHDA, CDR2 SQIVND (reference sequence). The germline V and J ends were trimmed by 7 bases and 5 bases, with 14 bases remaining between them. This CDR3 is CASTMASYTGELFF. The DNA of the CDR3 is TGTGCCAGTACCATGGCCAGTTATACCGGGGAGCTGTTTTTT.

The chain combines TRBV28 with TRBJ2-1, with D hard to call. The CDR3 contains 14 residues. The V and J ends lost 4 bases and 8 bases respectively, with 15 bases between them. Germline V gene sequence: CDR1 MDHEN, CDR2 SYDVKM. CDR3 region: CASSSPPQSHEQFF. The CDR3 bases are TGTGCCAGCAGTTCCCCCCCCCAGTCGCATGAGCAGTTCTTC.

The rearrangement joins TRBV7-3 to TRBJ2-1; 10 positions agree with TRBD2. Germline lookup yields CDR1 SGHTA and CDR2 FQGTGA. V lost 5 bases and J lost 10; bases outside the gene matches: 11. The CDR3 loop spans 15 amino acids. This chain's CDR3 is CASSPAASGGKEQFF. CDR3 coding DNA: TGTGCCAGCAGCCCTGCGGCTAGCGGGGGCAAGGAGCAGTTCTTC.